The table lists the clone carrying this T cell receptor (beta chain) with a count of one. The record originates from a study of T cell responses to AZD1222 COVID-19 vaccine. The table came from immunoSEQ multiplex PCR; TCRdb's copy has only in-frame clones and leaves some out. The sample gives 150,000 or so clones, just over 90% of which show up once; about 1.4% is in the top ten. The CDR3 extends over 15 amino acids. Trimming took 9 bases from V and 3 from J; bases not matched to a gene: 11. Germline CDR1 is LNHNV and CDR2 is YYDKDF (reference sequence). V is TRBV15 and J is TRBJ1-5, with 7 bases fitting TRBD1. The sample was peripheral blood, taken on day 0 of AZD1222 vaccination. The receptor was isolated from an adult in good health. This chain's CDR3 is CATYPGGSDNQPQHF. The CDR3 DNA reads as TGTGCCACTTACCCAGGGGGTTCGGACAATCAGCCCCAGCATTTT.